The clone carrying this T cell receptor beta chain came up a few times. Antigen unknown. Germline V lookup: CDR1 SNHLY, CDR2 FYNNEI. The CDR3 has 15 residues. J lost 3 bases, V lost 7 bases, and 4 bases had no gene match. This record comes from a study of human T cells and chemical hapten exposure. Study as a whole: Small pooled library volume differences mainly caused per-sample TCR yield variation.

In the library, unique molecular identifiers were attached to individual cDNA molecules. In the original processing: From around 20,000 to 690,000 TCRs were found per sample, with a median of 95,638. TCRdb redid the calling of the RACE reads with MiXCR, one entry per CDR3 protein. It is TCRdb's table, rather than the study itself, that gives the V and J calls and clone size. Found here are 30,000 or so distinct CDR3 sequences, 6% to 7.5% of them singletons; the top ten hold under 10%. Sample time point: healthy volunteer bleed at 2 weeks. RNA extraction used unfractionated whole blood as the source of total RNA. Study results and limitations: TCRs at a frequency above 1 in 1000 stayed unchanged with DPC sensitization.

This clonotype was sampled from a human donor in good health. Some clones in this sample may be carry-over from other donors' samples. The sample comprised whole blood. This chain joins TRBV2 and TRBJ2-3, with 13 bases fitting TRBD2. In DNA, the CDR3 is TGTGCCAGCAACCCACTAGCGGGAGGGACAGATACGCAGTATTTT. It specifies CASNPLAGGTDTQYF.